Presented here are 3 T cell receptor beta chains from one specimen sequenced in a study of OX40 agonist ivuxolimab in advanced cancers. Clones were sequenced by immunoSEQ multiplex PCR, and TCRdb holds only the in-frame ones, with some missing. The sample carries some 94,000 clones, more than 85% recorded once. Material: CD4+ or CD8+ T cells sorted from blood, obtained in a trial of the OX40 agonist ivuxolimab. The source is an adult with an advanced solid tumor such as melanoma, head and neck, liver or kidney cancer.

The V gene is TRBV4-1, the J gene TRBJ1-2; perhaps TRBD1 as D (5 bases). Germline V CDR1 and CDR2: MGHRA, YSYEKL. V lost 6 bases, J lost 5 bases, and 16 bases lay in between. This CDR3 region has 14 residues. DNA of the CDR3: TGCGCCAGCAGTCAGACCGGGACCGGTTATGGCTACACCTTC. Translating it yields CASSQTGTGYGYTF.

The chain has TRBV29-1 and TRBJ2-7; D is unclear. The V end was cut by 3 bases, the J end by 4 bases, with 13 bases between. CDR1 and CDR2 from the germline V gene are SQVTM and ANQGSEA. The CDR3 length is 13 residues. The CDR3 sequence: CSVESGPGYEQYF. In DNA, the CDR3 is TGCAGCGTTGAGTCCGGGCCTGGGTACGAGCAGTACTTC.

This sequence joins TRBV11-2 and TRBJ2-7; D assignment may be TRBD1 or TRBD2 (5 bases each). V dropped 3 bases and J dropped 2 bases, with 11 bases sitting between them. In germline, CDR1 is SGHAT, CDR2 FQNNGV. This CDR3 has 14 residues. This CDR3 reads CASSFGGVAYEQYF. CDR3 in DNA: TGTGCCAGCAGCTTTGGGGGAGTCGCCTACGAGCAGTACTTC.